Below, one T cell receptor beta chain is given with its context. Its antigen remains unidentified. As it was prepared, the TCRbeta library received unique molecular identifiers. TCRdb called the PCR reads again in MiXCR, with one record for every CDR3 protein. The sample lists 750,000 to 950,000 distinct CDR3 sequences, less than 20% occurring once. These data are taken from a study of T-cell reconstitution after alpha-beta-depleted transplantation in children. Study-wide results and limits: Two months or so post-transplant, alpha-beta T cells reportedly derived from several hundred expanded graft clones. Certain patients had high TCRbeta diversity at day 60, and it came from recipient T cells and thymic progenitors that survived. Among T cells one year after transplant, newly produced cells accounted for most counts and diversity.

The CDR3 contains 16 residues. Germline CDR1 reads MGHRA; CDR2 reads YSYEKL. V shed 3 bases and J 7 bases; nucleotides not matched to a gene: 11. The rearrangement links TRBV4-1 to TRBJ2-1; 8 bases line up with TRBD2. The starting material was PBMCs, mostly from graft donor cells, obtained 360 days after TCRalphabeta/CD19-depleted stem cell transplant. This sequence was found in a male patient aged 10 to 17 who had a stem cell transplant for acute lymphoblastic leukemia, so the T cells may come from the graft donor. CDR3 amino acids: CASSHHSGSRRNEQFF. DNA of the CDR3: TGCGCCAGCAGCCACCACAGCGGGAGTCGTAGGAATGAGCAGTTCTTC.